This entry is about one T cell receptor beta chain. There is no known antigen for this receptor. Base quality data are lacking; no much larger clone is found one base away. The immunoSEQ Assay, a bias-controlled multiplex PCR, was used to amplify TCRbeta CDR3 regions from genomic DNA. The authors' analysis ran thus. Within the assay, amplification of reference gene primers was used to estimate how many nucleated cells each sample contained. To quantify the absolute abundance of each unique TCRbeta CDR3 rearrangement, sequence reads were collapsed and filtered. Productive Simpson clonality was computed per sample as the square root of Simpson's diversity index over productive rearrangements. The table was pulled from immuneACCESS by TCRdb, which kept in-frame rearrangements only. Such tables lose some clones; where checked, under half of the loss comes from unresolved V genes, and the rest has no known cause. That table supplies the V and J calls and clone size; D and trimming were determined from the DNA. The sample table shows approximately 220,000 clones, and approximately 88% are seen once. The top ten clones comprise 2% to 3% of the sample.

This record comes from a study of blood T cell repertoires in COVID-19 (dated by TCRdb to 2020 to 2021). Broadly, across the study: Samples covering the acute and convalescent phases of COVID-19 were provided by collaborators in the United States, Italy and Spain. Samples came from the ongoing ImmuneRACE study (first 160 participants) plus 1,254 subjects from 6 global collaborators. The repertoires were made available in a free public database intended to serve as a resource for research on the immune response to SARS-CoV-2. Where available, HLA class I and class II types were taken from metadata supplied by the sample provider and were not determined by assay-based typing. The material from the prospective study consisted of cDNA or gDNA derived from T cells, B-cell-depleted T cells, or PBMCs. Subjects who had been exposed to COVID-19, were actively infected with it, or had recovered from it provided the deeply sampled blood TCRbeta repertoires that made up the dataset. The sample metadata nearly always contained a de-identified subject ID, COVID-19 status, age in years and sex. What the study reported, not specific to this receptor: Clinical and demographic metadata were provided uncurated, with the amount varying by source and participant.

Taken from cysteine to phenylalanine, the CDR3 has 14 residues. Only the CDR3 region is kept as DNA, spanning 42 bases read in frame from base 1. The germline V gene specifies SNHLY as CDR1 and FYNNEI as CDR2. Relative to germline, V is missing 7 bases and J is missing 5 bases, with 7 bases of the junction outside any gene match. Participants in the prospective study were enrolled through a virtual design, were aged roughly 18 to 90 years, and lived in about 25 United States geographic areas. To assign participants to cohorts, the prospective study relied on clinical history that participants themselves reported in a screening survey and a study questionnaire. In the prospective study, mobile phlebotomists collected whole blood, serum and a nasopharyngeal or oropharyngeal swab from each participant. Prospective study participants could optionally give additional blood draws and questionnaires over a roughly two-month period. Before DNA extraction, prospective study blood samples were shipped either frozen or at room temperature.

This clonotype was sampled from a woman under 40 with acute COVID-19. The chain was built from TRBV2 and TRBJ1-5; 8 bases in the junction line up with TRBD1. The source material was PBMCs or T cells enriched from blood (not recorded which). The CDR3: CASKEGQVYQPQHF. The base sequence is TGTGCCAGCAAGGAGGGACAGGTATATCAGCCCCAGCATTTT.